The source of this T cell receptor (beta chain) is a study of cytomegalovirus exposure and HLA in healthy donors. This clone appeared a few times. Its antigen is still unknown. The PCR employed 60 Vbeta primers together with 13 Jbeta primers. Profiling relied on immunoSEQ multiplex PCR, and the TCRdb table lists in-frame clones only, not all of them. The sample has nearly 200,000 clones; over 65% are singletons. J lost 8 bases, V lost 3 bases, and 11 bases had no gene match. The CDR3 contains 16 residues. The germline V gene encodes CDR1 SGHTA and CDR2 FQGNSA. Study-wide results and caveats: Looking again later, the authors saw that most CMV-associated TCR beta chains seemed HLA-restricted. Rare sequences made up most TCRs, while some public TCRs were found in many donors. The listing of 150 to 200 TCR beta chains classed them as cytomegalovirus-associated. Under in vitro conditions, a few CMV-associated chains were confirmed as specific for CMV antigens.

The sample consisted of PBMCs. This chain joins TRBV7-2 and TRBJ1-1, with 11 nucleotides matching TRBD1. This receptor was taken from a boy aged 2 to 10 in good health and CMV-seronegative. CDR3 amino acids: CASSFLAGTGGSEAFF. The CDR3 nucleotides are TGTGCCAGCAGCTTCCTCGCCGGGACAGGGGGATCGGAAGCTTTCTTT. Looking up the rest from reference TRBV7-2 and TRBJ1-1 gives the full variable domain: GAGVSQSPSNKVTEKGKDVELRCDPISGHTALYWYRQSLGQGLEFLIYFQGNSAPDKSGLPSDRFSAERTGGSVSTLTIQRTQQEDSAVYLCASSFLAGTGGSEAFFGQGTRLTVV.